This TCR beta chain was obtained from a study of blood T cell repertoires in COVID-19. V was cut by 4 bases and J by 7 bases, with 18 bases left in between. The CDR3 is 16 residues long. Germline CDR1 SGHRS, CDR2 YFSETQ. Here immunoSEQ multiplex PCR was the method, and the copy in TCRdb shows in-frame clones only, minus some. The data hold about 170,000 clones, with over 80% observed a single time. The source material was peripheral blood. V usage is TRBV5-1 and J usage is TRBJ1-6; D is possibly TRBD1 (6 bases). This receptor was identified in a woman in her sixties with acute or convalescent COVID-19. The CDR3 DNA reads TGCGCCAGCAGCGAGGCCTGGACTGGGACAAATTCACCCCTCCACTTT. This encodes CASSEAWTGTNSPLHF.